The rows below give T cell receptor beta chains drawn from one sample of a study of Tregs in tolerant kidney transplant recipients. What these receptors recognize is not known. Assay used: immunoSEQ multiplex PCR; TCRdb lists only in-frame clones, some missing. Among more than 30,000 clones, under 90% were seen once, and the ten largest hold around 2.3%. Source material: Tregs from blood cultured with allogeneic cells. The receptors come from a human donor in good health. Both conserved end residues are part of each CDR3. D genes are given only for firm matches. Clone size appears in some rows only: once, few, many, or a class for an expanded clone.

TRBJ1-2	NA	NA	TRBV4-3	TGCGCCAGCAGCTCCCTTAGACAGTATGGCTACACCTTC	CASSSLRQYGYTF
TRBJ1-1	NA	NA	TRBV7-3	TGTGCCAGCAGCAGAGACAGCAGAAACACTGAAGCTTTCTTT	CASSRDSRNTEAFF
TRBJ2-1	few	TRBD2	TRBV2	TGTGCCAGCAGTGGGGTAGCGGGAGGACTTAGGGGTGAGCAGTTCTTC	CASSGVAGGLRGEQFF
TRBJ2-1	medium-sized	NA	TRBV9	TGTGCCAGCAGCTCCGGGACGAGGAATGAGCAGTTCTTC	CASSSGTRNEQFF
TRBJ1-1	once	TRBD1	TRBV9	TGTGCCAGCAGCCCACCCGGGACAGGGGGCTCTGAAGCTTTCTTT	CASSPPGTGGSEAFF
TRBJ2-7	few	TRBD2	TRBV27	TGTGCCAGCAGTCTAGGGACTAGCGGTCTCTACGAGCAGTACTTC	CASSLGTSGLYEQYF
TRBJ2-5	few	TRBD2	TRBV28	TGTGCCTCCCTCCTTTTGGCGGGAGGCCAAGAGACCCAGTACTTC	CASLLLAGGQETQYF
TRBJ1-2	NA	TRBD1	TRBV11-1	TGTGCCAGCAGCGACCGACAGGGACGAGAGGGCTACACCTTC	CASSDRQGREGYTF
TRBJ2-1	few	TRBD2	TRBV19	TGTGCCAGTAGTATAGCCGCTAGCGGGGGTTTATACAATGAGCAGTTCTTC	CASSIAASGGLYNEQFF
TRBJ1-2	once	NA	TRBV7-2	TGTGCCAGCAGCTCCCGGGGGCTATCTTTCTATGGCTACACCTTC	CASSSRGLSFYGYTF
TRBJ2-1	NA	NA	TRBV11-2	TGTGCCAGCAGCTTAGGCTTCGCCAATGAGCAGTTCTTC	CASSLGFANEQFF
TRBJ2-5	NA	TRBD1	TRBV7-2	TGTGCCAGCAGCTTAGCGCGGGGGACAGGGATTTCGGAGACCCAGTACTTC	CASSLARGTGISETQYF
TRBJ1-6	NA	NA	TRBV2	TGTGCCAGCAAGAGAGACTCCTATAATTCACCCCTCCACTTT	CASKRDSYNSPLHF
TRBJ1-1	NA	TRBD1	TRBV29-1	TGCAGCGGGTTCGGACAGGCCAACACTGAAGCTTTCTTT	CSGFGQANTEAFF
TRBJ2-5	once	NA	TRBV28	TGTGCCAGCAGTTTGGCCGCCTCGACGGGGACCCAGTACTTC	CASSLAASTGTQYF
TRBJ2-5	NA	NA	TRBV5-1	TGCGCCAGCAGCTTGGCTTCGGGGGGCAAGTACTTC	CASSLASGGKYF
TRBJ2-1	NA	TRBD2	TRBV7-2	TGTGCCAGCAGCTTAGTGCGAGCGGGAGTTAGGGATGAGCAGTTCTTC	CASSLVRAGVRDEQFF
TRBJ2-7	NA	TRBD2	TRBV27	TGTGCCAGCAGTTTATACCGCCGGGGGGAACAGTACTTC	CASSLYRRGEQYF
TRBJ2-7	NA	NA	TRBV18	TGTGCCAGCTCACCCAGACCCTACGAGCAGTACTTC	CASSPRPYEQYF
TRBJ2-7	few	NA	TRBV6-1	TGTGCCAGCAGTGTAAGGCCACACTCCTACGAGCAGTACTTC	CASSVRPHSYEQYF
TRBJ1-4	NA	NA	TRBV18	TGTGCCAGCTCACCTTTTTCGGGGGGCTTGGCGGCTAATGAAAAACTGTTTTTT	CASSPFSGGLAANEKLFF
TRBJ2-7	NA	NA	TRBV4-1	TGCGCCAGCAGCCAAGATCAGGATCTCTACCTTTGGGAGCAGTACTTC	CASSQDQDLYLWEQYF